This entry concerns a single TCR beta chain. Authors' methods: Nucleated cell number was recorded as an estimate derived from reference gene primer amplification. Here immunoSEQ multiplex PCR was the method, and the copy in TCRdb shows in-frame clones only, minus some. V, J and clone size derive from that table, while D and trimming were established from the DNA sequence. The sample lists over 400,000 clones, about 88% occurring once. Trimming cost V 5 bases and J 4 bases; bases outside gene matches: 4. The CDR3 totals 14 residues. The V gene's germline CDR1 is MNHEY and CDR2 SMNVEV (reference sequence). This sample was taken from a study of blood T cell repertoires in COVID-19. Across the study: COVID-19 samples, acute and convalescent, were from the United States, Italy and Spain. Sources were T cells, B-cell-depleted T cells, or PBMCs; the material itself was cDNA or gDNA.

Patients of the Seattle cohort, enrolled during active infection, were followed longitudinally. This TCR was sampled from a woman between 45 and 65 years old with COVID-19, enrolled during active disease. V usage is TRBV27 and J usage is TRBJ1-1; 10 positions agree with TRBD1. Sequenced sample: peripheral blood. As DNA, the CDR3 is TGTGCCAGCAGTCGAAGGACAGGGGGCACTGAAGCTTTCTTT. Its translation is CASSRRTGGTEAFF.